Below, 19 T cell receptor beta chains from the same sample are listed, as sequenced in a study of OX40 agonist ivuxolimab in advanced cancers. Sequencing used immunoSEQ multiplex PCR; TCRdb keeps in-frame clones, though not all of them. The sample holds 40,000 to 45,000 clones, 86% seen once. The source material was CD4+ or CD8+ T cells sorted from blood, sampled in a trial of the OX40 agonist ivuxolimab. The source of these receptors is an adult with an advanced solid tumor such as melanoma, head and neck, liver or kidney cancer.

Written as DNA, the CDR3 is TGTGCCAGCAGCTCGATTGGACAGGCGACCTTTTATCATCAGCCCCAGCATTTT. It yields the protein CASSSIGQATFYHQPQHF. The chain has TRBV7-2 and TRBJ1-5, with 7 nucleotides matching TRBD1. The CDR3 is 18 residues long. Germline assignment: CDR1 SGHTA and CDR2 FQGNSA. V shed 4 bases and J 5 bases; nucleotides not matched to a gene: 17.

This chain joins TRBV9 and TRBJ2-1; 9 bases line up with TRBD2. After removal of 3 bases from V and 7 bases from J, the junction contained 8 bases not matched to a gene. The CDR3 extends over 15 amino acids. The V gene's germline CDR1 is SGDLS and CDR2 YYNGEE. CDR3 nucleotides: TGTGCCAGCAGCGCTAGCGGGGCCAATGGAAATGAGCAGTTCTTC. Amino acids: CASSASGANGNEQFF.

The chain links TRBV4-1 to TRBJ2-7; weak D call: TRBD2 (6 bases). V lost 2 bases and J lost 6, with 20 bases in between. This CDR3 is built from 16 residues. Germline-derived CDR1 and CDR2 are MGHRA and YSYEKL. The CDR3 nucleotides are TGCGCCAGCAGCCAACCTATAGGGACTGGCCCTACCGAGCAGTACTTC. This translates into CASSQPIGTGPTEQYF.

This sequence joins TRBV6-4 and TRBJ1-1; D ambiguous. The V gene's germline CDR1 is MRHNA and CDR2 SNTAGT. V was cut by 6 bases and J by 0 bases, with 20 bases left in between. The CDR3 runs 17 residues. The CDR3 DNA follows: TGTGCCAGCAGGGAATCCTCCTCTTCAGGTTTGAACACTGAAGCTTTCTTT. Protein sequence: CASRESSSSGLNTEAFF.

The chain links TRBV7-9 to TRBJ2-7; a possible D gene is TRBD1 (5 bases). CDR3 length: 14 residues. Germline CDR1 is SEHNR and CDR2 is FQNEAQ (reference sequence). Trimming took off 11 bases at V and 4 bases at J, with 21 bases between the two ends. The CDR3 spells CAGVPLRVEYEQYF. The CDR3 DNA reads as TGTGCCGGTGTTCCCCTCAGGGTGGAATACGAGCAGTACTTC.

This chain links TRBV10-2 with TRBJ1-3; 8 bases map to TRBD1. Trimming cost V 3 bases and J 3 bases; bases outside gene matches: 4. The CDR3 spans 15 residues. From germline, CDR1 is WSHSY and CDR2 SAAADI. The chain's CDR3 is CASSDGQGVGNTIYF. CDR3 DNA sequence: TGCGCCAGCAGTGACGGACAGGGTGTTGGAAACACCATATATTTT.

J is TRBJ2-3 and V is TRBV6-6; D is unclear. Trimming took off 5 bases at V and 0 bases at J, with 9 bases between the two ends. Germline CDR1 and CDR2: MNHNY and SVGAGI (reference sequence). This CDR3 region has 14 residues. Here the CDR3 DNA reads TGTGCCAGCAGTCCCAACCCTAGCACAGATACGCAGTATTTT. Translation gives CASSPNPSTDTQYF.

V and J are TRBV10-3 and TRBJ1-2; TRBD1 matches at 8 bases. J was trimmed by 8 bases and V by 6 bases; bases with no gene match: 8. CDR1 is ENHRY, CDR2 SYGVKD, per germline. The CDR3 is made up of 13 amino acids. The CDR3 coding sequence is TGTGCCATCAGCAGACAGGGGAAGAGCGGCTACACCTTC. It encodes CAISRQGKSGYTF.

CDR3 sequence reads: CASSSSGLTSYNEQFF. CDR3 DNA sequence: TGTGCCAGCAGTTCTAGCGGGTTAACCTCCTACAATGAGCAGTTCTTC. The chain carries TRBV7-8 and TRBJ2-1; 8 bases map to TRBD2. CDR1 is SGHVS, CDR2 FQNEAQ, per germline. This CDR3 is 16 amino acids long. With V trimmed by 6 bases and J by 0 bases, 7 bases remained unmatched.

The chain employs TRBV30 and TRBJ1-4; D is possibly TRBD1 (6 bases). This CDR3 is 13 amino acids long. CDR1 GTSNPN and CDR2 SVGIG come from the germline V gene (reference sequence). Trimming removed 5 bases from V and 1 base from J, with 8 bases in between. CDR3 sequence (DNA): TGTGCCTGGGCCAGGGGAACTAATGAAAAACTGTTTTTT. Its protein product is CAWARGTNEKLFF.

J is TRBJ2-3 and V is TRBV18, with D perhaps TRBD2 (6 bases). Trimming shortened V by 3 bases and J by 1 base, and 14 bases separated the two germline ends. The CDR3 contains 16 residues. Per the germline V gene, CDR1 is KGHSH and CDR2 is LQKENI. The DNA of the CDR3 is TGTGCCAGCTCACCGGGACTGGCTCTGGGCACAGATACGCAGTATTTT. Encoded protein: CASSPGLALGTDTQYF.

The gene calls are TRBV6-1 and TRBJ2-3; unclear D gene. V dropped 1 base and J dropped 0 bases, with 11 bases sitting between them. The CDR3 has 16 amino acids. CDR1 MNHNS and CDR2 SASEGT come from the germline V gene. CDR3 in amino acids: CASSEEGGLSTDTQYF. The DNA for the CDR3 is TGTGCCAGCAGTGAAGAAGGCGGCCTCAGCACAGATACGCAGTATTTT.

V usage is TRBV29-1 and J usage is TRBJ2-3; TRBD2 agrees at 8 bases. Per the germline V gene, CDR1 is SQVTM and CDR2 is ANQGSEA. This CDR3 is 13 amino acids long. Trimming took 1 base from V and 6 from J; bases not matched to a gene: 3. CDR3 nucleotide sequence: TGCAGCGTTGAAGCGGGAGGGGGGGATACGCAGTATTTT. It codes for CSVEAGGGDTQYF.

The chain employs TRBV5-4 and TRBJ2-7; 7 bases are a match to TRBD2. Germline values: CDR1 SGHNT, CDR2 YYREEE (reference sequence). Unmatched junction bases numbered 6, after V lost 1 base and J lost 2 bases. The CDR3 is 15 amino acids. DNA of the CDR3: TGTGCCAGCAGCTTGCCGGGGGGTGGGGCCTACGAGCAGTACTTC. This sequence encodes CASSLPGGGAYEQYF.

The rearrangement joins TRBV10-3 to TRBJ2-5; no definite D call. Germline CDR1 reads ENHRY; CDR2 reads SYGVKD. The CDR3 is 13 amino acids. Trimming stripped 3 bases from V and 5 bases from J, with 10 bases between. In nucleotides, the CDR3 is TGTGCCATCAGTGAAGAAGGTCTTGAGACCCAGTACTTC. Amino acids: CAISEEGLETQYF.

The rearrangement uses TRBV19 and TRBJ1-4; D possibly corresponds to TRBD1 (6 bases). Trimming stripped 5 bases from V and 8 bases from J, with 21 bases between. This CDR3 comprises 16 residues. Germline V gives CDR1 LNHDA, CDR2 SQIVND (reference sequence). The CDR3 sequence is CASSAPQRGLEEKLFF. In nucleotides, the CDR3 is TGTGCCAGTAGTGCCCCACAAAGGGGGTTAGAGGAAAAACTGTTTTTT.

The chain joins TRBV10-2 to TRBJ2-1, with TRBD2 matching over 12 bases. Germline V gene sequence: CDR1 WSHSY, CDR2 SAAADI. Trimming removed 6 bases from V and 7 bases from J; junction bases left unmatched: 7. There are 15 residues in the CDR3. CDR3 region: CASRDGLAGRNEQFF. The CDR3, as DNA: TGCGCCAGCAGGGATGGACTAGCGGGGAGAAATGAGCAGTTCTTC.

The V gene is TRBV5-1, the J gene TRBJ1-2; 9 positions agree with TRBD1. CDR3 length equals 13 residues. Germline CDR1 and CDR2: SGHRS and YFSETQ. V dropped 4 bases and J dropped 3; count of bases not matched to a gene: 1. The CDR3 sequence: CASSDRGYYGYTF. CDR3 nucleotides: TGCGCCAGCAGCGACAGGGGGTACTATGGCTACACCTTC.

The chain is built from TRBV27 and TRBJ2-2; D gene unclear. This CDR3 region has 15 residues. Germline lookup yields CDR1 MNHEY and CDR2 SMNVEV (reference sequence). Between the trimmed V and J ends, which lost 2 bases and 1 base, there was a span of 8 bases. The CDR3 loop is CASSLTIRNTGELFF. For the CDR3, the DNA is TGTGCCAGCAGTTTAACGATTAGGAACACCGGGGAGCTGTTTTTT.